The entry that follows covers one T cell receptor (beta chain) sequence. CDR3 length: 14 residues. V shed 2 bases and J shed 6 bases, with 13 bases lying between them. Looked up from germline, CDR1 is MNHEY and CDR2 is SVGEGT. Under the authors' procedure: Cell counts per sample came from amplifying reference gene primers. Assay used: immunoSEQ multiplex PCR; TCRdb lists only in-frame clones, some missing. The DNA gave D and trimming, while V, J and clone size come from that table. The sample records fewer than 300,000 clones, around 90% being singletons. The data are from a study of blood T cell repertoires in COVID-19. Study context: The samples span acute and convalescent COVID-19 from the United States, Italy and Spain.

The TCR originated in a man in his fifties or sixties who had recovered from COVID-19. The specimen sequenced was peripheral blood. The chain employs TRBV6-2 or TRBV6-3 and TRBJ1-1, with D unresolved. The CDR3 coding sequence is TGTGCCAGCAGTTACACCGAGATCCCGGCTGAAGCTTTCTTT. Translating it yields CASSYTEIPAEAFF.